Below are 21 T cell receptor beta chains sequenced from a single sample in a study of blood T cells in healthy people across ages. PCR was performed a second time for about 7 to 11 cycles using a sample-barcoded 5' primer and a J-beta primer mix. TCRdb itself ran the 5' RACE reads through MiXCR, one entry per CDR3 protein. Of 920,000 or so distinct CDR3 sequences detected, 40% to 45% appear once; the ten largest clones hold around 18%. Sequencing was done on a sample of blood. All receptors come from a woman aged 55 to 70 in good health.

The chain joins TRBV25-1 to TRBJ2-6; TRBD1 or TRBD2 may be the D gene (6 bases each). Trimming left V 6 bases short and J 8 bases short, with 20 bases between. Germline V CDR1 and CDR2: MGHDK, SYGVNS. The CDR3 is 16 amino acids. The DNA of the CDR3 is TGTGCCAGCAGCGCGACAGGAGGGATAGGGACCAACGTCCTGACTTTC. Its translation is CASSATGGIGTNVLTF.

This clonotype was detected a few times. The chain couples TRBV20-1 to TRBJ2-7, with 15 positions matching TRBD2. The V and J ends lost 3 bases and 8 bases, in that order; junction bases with no gene match: 8. In germline, CDR1 is DFQATT, CDR2 SNEGSKA (reference sequence). The CDR3 sequence is 15 residues long. The CDR3 DNA is TGCAGTGCTAGGGTTGGACTAGCGGGAGGGGGTCAGCAGTACTTC. This sequence encodes CSARVGLAGGGQQYF.

The chain carries TRBV9 and TRBJ1-2; 9 bases are a match to TRBD1. The CDR3 has 15 residues. J lost 4 bases, V lost 6 bases, and 10 bases had no gene match. The germline V gene encodes CDR1 SGDLS and CDR2 YYNGEE. The CDR3 sequence: CASTQGTGRGYGYTF. DNA for the CDR3: TGTGCCAGCACCCAGGGGACAGGGAGGGGCTATGGCTACACCTTC.

Many counts were recorded for this clonotype. The chain couples TRBV14 to TRBJ2-4; 8 bases align to TRBD1. Germline CDR1 reads SGHDN; CDR2 reads FVKESK. V lost 1 base to trimming and J lost 2 bases; unmatched junction nucleotides: 7. CDR3 length: 17 amino acids. DNA for the CDR3: TGTGCCAGCAGCCAAGGCGCAGGGGGCGCGTCCAAAAACATTCAGTACTTC. Amino acids: CASSQGAGGASKNIQYF.

The chain combines TRBV5-5 with TRBJ2-5; no clear D gene. This CDR3 region has 15 residues. Trimming stripped 4 bases from V and 2 bases from J, with 15 bases between. Germline V lookup: CDR1 SGHKS, CDR2 YYEKEE (reference sequence). As DNA, the CDR3 is TGTGCCAGCAGCATATTTCTGGGCACTCAAGAGACCCAGTACTTC. Its protein product is CASSIFLGTQETQYF.

The rearrangement uses TRBV13 and TRBJ1-6; D is unresolved. V was shortened by 3 bases and J by 13 bases, with 13 bases between the two germline ends. Germline loops: CDR1 PRHDT, CDR2 FYEKMQ (reference sequence). The CDR3 runs 13 residues. CDR3 sequence: CASSFQGQWPLHF. The CDR3 DNA sequence: TGTGCCAGCAGCTTTCAAGGCCAATGGCCCCTCCACTTT.

The chain employs TRBV20-1 and TRBJ2-3, with D tentatively TRBD2 (5 bases). Germline V gene lookup returns CDR1 DFQATT and CDR2 SNEGSKA (reference sequence). V shed 0 bases and J shed 8 bases, with 12 bases lying between them. This CDR3 is built from 13 residues. The DNA for the CDR3 is TGCAGTGCTAGAGACCAAAGGACTTTTACGCAGTATTTT. The encoded protein is CSARDQRTFTQYF.

This chain joins TRBV20-1 and TRBJ2-1, with TRBD2 matching over 13 bases. The V gene's germline CDR1 is DFQATT and CDR2 SNEGSKA (reference sequence). V lost 3 bases and J lost 8; bases outside the gene matches: 7. This CDR3 has 15 residues. CDR3 sequence reads: CSASPRLAGGDEQFF. The DNA for the CDR3 is TGCAGTGCTAGCCCCAGACTAGCGGGAGGAGATGAGCAGTTCTTC.

This clonotype has just one count. The chain links TRBV15 to TRBJ2-1, with 8 bases lining up with TRBD2. Germline trimming cut 0 bases from V and 9 bases from J; bases unmatched to any gene: 7. Germline V CDR1 and CDR2: LNHNV, YYDKDF (reference sequence). The CDR3 contains 15 residues. CDR3 nucleotides: TGTGCCACCAGCAGAGATTTGGGGGCGGGGGGTGAGCAGTTCTTC. This translates into CATSRDLGAGGEQFF.

V and J are TRBV2 and TRBJ2-5; 10 bases match TRBD1. Germline CDR1 and CDR2: SNHLY and FYNNEI. This CDR3 is built from 14 residues. After removal of 6 bases from V and 5 bases from J, the junction contained 6 bases not matched to a gene. CDR3 amino acids: CASSADRGQETQYF. In nucleotides, the CDR3 is TGTGCCAGCAGCGCCGACAGGGGGCAGGAGACCCAGTACTTC.

The gene calls are TRBV28 and TRBJ1-2, with TRBD1 matching 9 bases. Germline CDR1 and CDR2: MDHEN and SYDVKM. The V and J ends lost 6 bases and 6 bases, in that order; junction bases with no gene match: 5. The CDR3 loop spans 13 amino acids. CDR3 sequence: CASREQGAHGYTF. CDR3 coding DNA: TGTGCCAGCAGAGAACAGGGGGCGCATGGCTACACCTTC.

V usage is TRBV28 and J usage is TRBJ2-1; TRBD1 is a possible D gene (5 bases). The CDR3 has 15 amino acids. From germline, CDR1 is MDHEN and CDR2 SYDVKM. Trimming stripped 4 bases from V and 3 bases from J, with 13 bases between. The CDR3 sequence: CASSSLQVNYNEQFF. The CDR3 bases are TGTGCCAGCAGTTCCCTACAGGTCAACTACAATGAGCAGTTCTTC.

This clonotype has a handful of counts. The rearrangement joins TRBV15 to TRBJ2-4, with 8 nucleotides matching TRBD1. The tail of the sequence fits TRBJ2-7 better, so the J call may be wrong. This CDR3 comprises 17 residues. Germline V gene data show CDR1 as LNHNV and CDR2 as YYDKDF (reference sequence). The DNA for the CDR3 is TGTGCCACCAGCAGAGCGTGGCCCCAGGGGGCAGACTACGAGCAGTACTTC. This sequence encodes CATSRAWPQGADYEQYF.

The chain carries TRBV28 and TRBJ1-1; the D gene is possibly TRBD1 (5 bases). CDR1 is MDHEN and CDR2 is SYDVKM in the germline V gene. V was trimmed by 2 bases and J by 1 base, leaving 14 bases between them. CDR3 length equals 16 residues. The CDR3 sequence: CASSLIGVARNTEAFF. For the CDR3, the DNA is TGTGCCAGCAGTTTAATAGGGGTCGCCAGGAACACTGAAGCTTTCTTT.

The CDR3 DNA is TGCAGTGCTAGAGAACTTGAGGGGTTTACTGAAGCTTTCTTT. Its translation is CSARELEGFTEAFF. This chain connects TRBV20-1 to TRBJ1-1; D is possibly TRBD1 (5 bases). Germline CDR1 is DFQATT and CDR2 is SNEGSKA (reference sequence). This CDR3 is 14 amino acids long. V was shortened by 0 bases and J by 5 bases, with 13 bases between the two germline ends.

CDR3 residues: CASSLGQGVGQPQHF. DNA for the CDR3: TGTGCCAGCAGCTTAGGTCAGGGCGTGGGTCAGCCCCAGCATTTT. The chain carries TRBV7-6 and TRBJ1-5; tentative D call: TRBD1 (5 bases). This CDR3 region has 15 residues. The germline V gene encodes CDR1 SGHVS and CDR2 FNYEAQ. Trimming took 1 base from V and 6 from J, leaving 13 bases between them.

This clonotype was recorded once. The chain is built from TRBV6-1 and TRBJ1-1; 11 nucleotides line up with TRBD1. The CDR3 loop spans 13 amino acids. CDR1 and CDR2 (germline): MNHNS, SASEGT. Losses at the gene ends were 7 bases for V and 5 bases for J; bases not matched to a gene: 3. Here the CDR3 DNA reads TGTGCCAGCATTAGGGACAGGGGGACTGAAGCTTTCTTT. Translated: CASIRDRGTEAFF.

The rearrangement uses TRBV29-1 and TRBJ1-1; TRBD1 might be the D (6 bases). Germline assignment: CDR1 SQVTM and CDR2 ANQGSEA. The ends were cut back, 7 bases at V and 1 base at J, with 10 bases in the middle. This CDR3 comprises 12 residues. The CDR3 region has the DNA TGCAGCGGAGGGGGGGGGAACACTGAAGCTTTCTTT. It encodes CSGGGGNTEAFF.

J is TRBJ2-7 and V is TRBV7-9, with 10 bases that match TRBD1. This CDR3 has 14 amino acids. With V trimmed by 1 base and J by 6 bases, 3 bases remained unmatched. CDR1 and CDR2 (germline): SEHNR, FQNEAQ (reference sequence). CDR3 loop: CASSLGQGAIEQYF. DNA of the CDR3: TGTGCCAGCAGCTTAGGACAGGGGGCGATCGAGCAGTACTTC.

This clonotype was counted only a few times. The rearrangement joins TRBV2 to TRBJ1-2; 7 nucleotides agree with TRBD1. The CDR3 extends over 12 amino acids. The germline V gene has CDR1 SNHLY and CDR2 FYNNEI. V shed 4 bases and J 7 bases; nucleotides not matched to a gene: 3. The CDR3: CASSGTGAGYTF. The CDR3 DNA follows: TGTGCCAGCAGTGGGACAGGAGCTGGCTACACCTTC.

This clonotype came up a few times. The rearrangement joins TRBV20-1 to TRBJ2-3, with 8 bases lining up with TRBD2. CDR3 length: 18 residues. With V trimmed by 6 bases and J by 1 base, 18 bases remained unmatched. Looked up from germline, CDR1 is DFQATT and CDR2 is SNEGSKA (reference sequence). CDR3 protein: CSASFRHGTRPGTDTQYF. CDR3 nucleotides: TGCAGTGCGTCTTTCAGGCACGGGACTAGGCCTGGCACAGATACGCAGTATTTT.